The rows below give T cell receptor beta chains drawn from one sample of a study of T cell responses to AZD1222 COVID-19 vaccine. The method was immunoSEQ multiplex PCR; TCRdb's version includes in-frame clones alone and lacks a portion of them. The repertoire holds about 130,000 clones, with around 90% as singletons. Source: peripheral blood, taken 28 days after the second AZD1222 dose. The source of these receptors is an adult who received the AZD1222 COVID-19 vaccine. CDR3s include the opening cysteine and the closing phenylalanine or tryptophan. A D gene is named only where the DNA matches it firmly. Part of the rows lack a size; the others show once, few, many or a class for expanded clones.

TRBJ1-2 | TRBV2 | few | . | TGTGCCAGCAGTGTATTGTCAGGGGAGTATGGCTACACCTTC | CASSVLSGEYGYTF
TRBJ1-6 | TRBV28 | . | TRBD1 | TGTGCCAGCAGTCCTTACTCGGGACAGGGGGTTACACCCCTCCACTTT | CASSPYSGQGVTPLHF
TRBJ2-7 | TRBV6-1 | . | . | TGTGCCAGCAGTGAAGCGGGGGCGTTCTCCTACGAGCAGTACTTC | CASSEAGAFSYEQYF
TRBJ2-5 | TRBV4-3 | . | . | TGCGCCAGCAGCCAAGTTCGTGCCAGCCGCCAAGAGACCCAGTACTTC | CASSQVRASRQETQYF
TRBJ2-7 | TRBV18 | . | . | TGTGCCAGCTCAAGCTATGCCGTCGGGGGCACCTACGAGCAGTACTTC | CASSSYAVGGTYEQYF
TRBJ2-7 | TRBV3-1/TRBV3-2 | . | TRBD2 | TGTGCCAGCAGCCGGGGACTAGCGGGACCTCATGATGAGCAGTACTTC | CASSRGLAGPHDEQYF
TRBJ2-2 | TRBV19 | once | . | TGTGCCAGTAGCGTCGCCAGGGCGGTCGGGGAGCTGTTTTTT | CASSVARAVGELFF
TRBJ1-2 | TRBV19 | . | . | TGTGCCAGTAGTATAGATGCGTCAGGAAACTATGGCTACACCTTC | CASSIDASGNYGYTF
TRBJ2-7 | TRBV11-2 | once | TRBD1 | TGTGCCAGCAGCCCCCCCGGGACACCACGGGACAGGAAAACCTACGAGCAGTACTTC | CASSPPGTPRDRKTYEQYF
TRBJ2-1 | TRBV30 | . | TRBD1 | TGTGCCTGGAGGGGGGACAGGGGGAATGAGCAGTTCTTC | CAWRGDRGNEQFF
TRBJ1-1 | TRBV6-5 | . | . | TGTGCCAGCAGTAACCTGGATGGCGTTGAAGCTTTCTTT | CASSNLDGVEAFF
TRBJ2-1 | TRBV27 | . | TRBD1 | TGTGCCAGCAGTTCCGGGACAGGGGGTTACAATGAGCAGTTCTTC | CASSSGTGGYNEQFF
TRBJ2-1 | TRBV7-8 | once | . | TGTGCCAGCAGCCGGGACCCCCGGGCGAATGAGCAGTTCTTC | CASSRDPRANEQFF